A selection of T cell receptor beta chains follows, all from one sample in a study of cytomegalovirus exposure and HLA in healthy donors. Sequencing used immunoSEQ multiplex PCR; TCRdb keeps in-frame clones, though not all of them. Counted here are about 130,000 clones, 85% to 90% occurring once; the ten biggest clones make up about 7%. The sample taken for sequencing was PBMCs. These receptors were obtained from a woman in her 30s in good health and CMV-seropositive. CDR3s include the opening cysteine and the closing phenylalanine or tryptophan. A D gene is named only where the DNA matches it firmly. Clone size, where shown, is once, few, many, or a class for clones that have expanded.

d_call: TRBD1; v_call: TRBV6-5; j_call: TRBJ1-1; cdr3_length: 14; clone_size: -; cdr3_aa: CASSYEGAKFEAFF; cdr3_nt: TGTGCCAGCAGTTACGAGGGGGCGAAGTTTGAAGCTTTCTTT
d_call: -; v_call: TRBV5-1; j_call: TRBJ2-1; cdr3_length: 17; clone_size: -; cdr3_aa: CASSLEGRGASYNEQFF; cdr3_nt: TGCGCCAGCAGCTTGGAAGGCAGGGGAGCGTCCTACAATGAGCAGTTCTTC
d_call: -; v_call: TRBV10-3; j_call: TRBJ1-2; cdr3_length: 13; clone_size: -; cdr3_aa: CAITAGRIYGYTF; cdr3_nt: TGTGCCATCACGGCGGGGCGCATCTATGGCTACACCTTC
d_call: -; v_call: TRBV28; j_call: TRBJ1-1; cdr3_length: 13; clone_size: -; cdr3_aa: CASSFNRRTEAFF; cdr3_nt: TGTGCCAGCAGCTTTAACCGGAGAACTGAAGCTTTCTTT
d_call: TRBD2; v_call: TRBV9; j_call: TRBJ2-3; cdr3_length: 18; clone_size: -; cdr3_aa: CASSVVSLRGAGTDTQYF; cdr3_nt: TGTGCCAGCAGCGTAGTGTCATTGCGGGGGGCTGGCACAGATACGCAGTATTTT
d_call: -; v_call: TRBV9; j_call: TRBJ2-2; cdr3_length: 14; clone_size: -; cdr3_aa: CASSVAVASGELFF; cdr3_nt: TGTGCCAGCAGCGTAGCGGTAGCGTCCGGGGAGCTGTTTTTT
d_call: TRBD1; v_call: TRBV5-6; j_call: TRBJ1-6; cdr3_length: 13; clone_size: -; cdr3_aa: CASSAPDRATLHF; cdr3_nt: TGTGCCAGCAGCGCCCCGGACAGGGCCACCCTCCACTTT
d_call: TRBD1; v_call: TRBV5-4; j_call: TRBJ2-7; cdr3_length: 15; clone_size: -; cdr3_aa: CASSLPGQGTNEQYF; cdr3_nt: TGTGCCAGCAGCTTGCCGGGACAGGGTACCAACGAGCAGTACTTC
d_call: TRBD2; v_call: TRBV5-1; j_call: TRBJ2-1; cdr3_length: 15; clone_size: -; cdr3_aa: CASSLLAGPYNEQFF; cdr3_nt: TGCGCCAGCAGCTTACTAGCGGGGCCTTACAATGAGCAGTTCTTC
d_call: -; v_call: TRBV20-1; j_call: TRBJ2-3; cdr3_length: 11; clone_size: once; cdr3_aa: CSASLADTQYF; cdr3_nt: TGCAGTGCTTCCCTAGCGGATACGCAGTATTTT
d_call: -; v_call: TRBV10-2; j_call: TRBJ2-1; cdr3_length: 12; clone_size: -; cdr3_aa: CASSVAANEQFF; cdr3_nt: TGCGCCAGCAGTGTTGCGGCCAATGAGCAGTTCTTC
d_call: TRBD1; v_call: TRBV30; j_call: TRBJ1-1; cdr3_length: 12; clone_size: -; cdr3_aa: CAWSDRGSEAFF; cdr3_nt: TGTGCCTGGTCTGACAGGGGGAGTGAAGCTTTCTTT
d_call: TRBD1; v_call: TRBV10-1; j_call: TRBJ1-2; cdr3_length: 16; clone_size: -; cdr3_aa: CASSVLRDRHNYGYTF; cdr3_nt: TGCGCCAGCAGTGTCCTCCGGGACAGGCATAACTATGGCTACACCTTC
d_call: -; v_call: TRBV2; j_call: TRBJ1-5; cdr3_length: 14; clone_size: -; cdr3_aa: CASSPGGDHRIQHF; cdr3_nt: TGTGCCAGCAGTCCAGGAGGGGACCACCGGATCCAGCATTTT
d_call: -; v_call: TRBV27; j_call: TRBJ2-5; cdr3_length: 15; clone_size: -; cdr3_aa: CASSPGTANKRTQYF; cdr3_nt: TGTGCCAGCAGTCCCGGGACTGCGAACAAGAGAACCCAGTACTTC
d_call: TRBD1; v_call: TRBV18; j_call: TRBJ1-2; cdr3_length: 15; clone_size: -; cdr3_aa: CASSLETGGINGYTF; cdr3_nt: TGTGCCAGCTCACTCGAGACAGGGGGGATTAATGGCTACACCTTC
d_call: TRBD2; v_call: TRBV5-1; j_call: TRBJ2-7; cdr3_length: 14; clone_size: -; cdr3_aa: CASSRTSGSYEQYF; cdr3_nt: TGCGCCAGCAGCCGCACTAGCGGATCCTACGAGCAGTACTTC
d_call: -; v_call: TRBV28; j_call: TRBJ2-5; cdr3_length: 14; clone_size: few; cdr3_aa: CASSLSYGRETQYF; cdr3_nt: TGTGCCAGCAGTTTAAGTTATGGGAGGGAGACCCAGTACTTC
d_call: TRBD1; v_call: TRBV7-9; j_call: TRBJ2-5; cdr3_length: 16; clone_size: -; cdr3_aa: CSSSLPSGTGVETQYF; cdr3_nt: TGTTCCAGCAGCCTCCCCTCCGGGACAGGGGTCGAGACCCAGTACTTC
d_call: -; v_call: TRBV7-9; j_call: TRBJ1-1; cdr3_length: 12; clone_size: -; cdr3_aa: CASLLLNTEAFF; cdr3_nt: TGTGCCAGCCTACTTCTGAACACTGAAGCTTTCTTT
d_call: -; v_call: TRBV5-1; j_call: TRBJ1-1; cdr3_length: 13; clone_size: -; cdr3_aa: CASSFSGDTEAFF; cdr3_nt: TGCGCCAGCAGCTTTAGTGGAGACACTGAAGCTTTCTTT
d_call: -; v_call: TRBV2; j_call: TRBJ2-7; cdr3_length: 12; clone_size: -; cdr3_aa: CASSYSSYEQYF; cdr3_nt: TGTGCCAGCAGTTACAGTTCCTACGAGCAGTACTTC
d_call: TRBD1; v_call: TRBV7-2; j_call: TRBJ2-7; cdr3_length: 17; clone_size: few; cdr3_aa: CASSSSRGGERSYEQYF; cdr3_nt: TGTGCCAGCAGCTCCTCCAGAGGGGGCGAGCGGTCCTACGAGCAGTACTTC
d_call: TRBD1; v_call: TRBV15; j_call: TRBJ2-3; cdr3_length: 15; clone_size: -; cdr3_aa: CATSRRTGATDTQYF; cdr3_nt: TGTGCCACCAGCAGAAGGACAGGGGCTACAGATACGCAGTATTTT